This TCR beta chain was recovered during a study of blood T cell repertoires in COVID-19. Germline CDR1 is MNHEY and CDR2 is SVGAGI. The CDR3 is 13 amino acids. V lost 6 bases, J lost 1 base, and 9 bases lay in between. Profiling relied on immunoSEQ multiplex PCR, and the TCRdb table lists in-frame clones only, not all of them. In the table there are around 310,000 clones, over 70% of which are singletons. Sequencing was performed on PBMCs or T cells enriched from blood (not recorded which). This receptor was identified in a man younger than 45 who had recovered from COVID-19. V gene TRBV6-5 combines with J gene TRBJ1-1, with a weak D call TRBD1 (5 bases). The CDR3 region is CASSGHQNTEAFF. The CDR3 nucleotides are TGTGCCAGCAGCGGACATCAGAACACTGAAGCTTTCTTT.